Each of the 2 T cell receptor beta chains below was sequenced from the same sample in a study of regulatory T cells in long-lasting Graves disease. According to the study, TCR beta libraries were built with iRepertoire HTBI primers and CDR3-region Arm-PCR. TCRdb processed the multiplex PCR reads anew with MiXCR; each CDR3 protein has one entry. The data show roughly 450,000 distinct CDR3 sequences, 23% seen once. The time point denotes: persistent/refractory GD, antithyroid drugs over 5 years with positive TRAb. PBMCs provided the RNA from which the TCR library was made. Sequencing used peripheral blood mononuclear cells (PBMCs), obtained when the disease was refractory, from a patient treated with antithyroid drugs. These receptors were collected from a female donor with Graves disease.

This clonotype appeared a few times. The chain has TRBV24-1 and TRBJ2-5; no firm D call. Germline V gene sequence: CDR1 KGHDR, CDR2 SFDVKD. V was pared by 1 base and J by 0 bases, with 8 bases between. The CDR3 length is 15 residues. The CDR3, as DNA: TGTGCCACCAGTGATTTTAACTCTAACCAAGAGACCCAGTACTTC. Translated: CATSDFNSNQETQYF.

The table lists this clonotype with a few counts. V is TRBV20-1 and J is TRBJ2-1; 11 bases fit TRBD2. The CDR3 is 15 residues long. With V trimmed by 5 bases and J by 7 bases, 10 bases remained unmatched. Looked up from germline, CDR1 is DFQATT and CDR2 is SNEGSKA (reference sequence). This CDR3 is CSAWGTSGRRNEQFF. The CDR3 DNA sequence: TGCAGTGCTTGGGGCACTAGCGGGAGACGGAATGAGCAGTTCTTC.